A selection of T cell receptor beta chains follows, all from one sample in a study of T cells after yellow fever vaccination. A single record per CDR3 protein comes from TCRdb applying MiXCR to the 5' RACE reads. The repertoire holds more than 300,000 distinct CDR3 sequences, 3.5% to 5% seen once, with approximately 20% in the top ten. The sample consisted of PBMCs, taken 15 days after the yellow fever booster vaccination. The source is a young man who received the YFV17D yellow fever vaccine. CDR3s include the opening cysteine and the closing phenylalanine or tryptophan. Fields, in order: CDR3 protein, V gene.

CDR3aa: CASSRLSNEKLFF
v_gene: TRBV6-5

CDR3aa: CASSSGVGYTF
v_gene: TRBV7-9

CDR3aa: CASSSPGQGAYNSPLHF
v_gene: TRBV28

CDR3aa: CASSLIGGPGELFF
v_gene: TRBV7-2

CDR3aa: CASSLVQGTNYGYTF
v_gene: TRBV12-3/TRBV12-4

CDR3aa: CASSLGYGGSYNEQFF
v_gene: TRBV5-1

CDR3aa: CSARDKLETQYF
v_gene: TRBV20-1

CDR3aa: CASSLRGRTEAFF
v_gene: TRBV7-3

CDR3aa: CSASGTGGYEQYF
v_gene: TRBV20-1

CDR3aa: CASSQEWEVNTGELFF
v_gene: TRBV4-1

CDR3aa: CASSPRTGKEAEAFF
v_gene: TRBV5-1

CDR3aa: CASSEPGQGSTYEQYF
v_gene: TRBV18

CDR3aa: CAISGPYNEQFF
v_gene: TRBV10-3

CDR3aa: CASSPRTGARDTQYF
v_gene: TRBV7-2

CDR3aa: CASRTGTTVAGELFF
v_gene: TRBV5-1

CDR3aa: CSVVVPGGNYGYTF
v_gene: TRBV29-1

CDR3aa: CASSLVVGQPQHF
v_gene: TRBV7-2

CDR3aa: CASSLGAGNQPQHF
v_gene: TRBV5-5

CDR3aa: CASSYSMGQGANNEQFF
v_gene: TRBV6-2/TRBV6-3

CDR3aa: CASRATGGETQYF
v_gene: TRBV6-2/TRBV6-3

CDR3aa: CASSSPTGAQRNIQYF
v_gene: TRBV7-2

CDR3aa: CAWSRTGTDGYTF
v_gene: TRBV30

CDR3aa: CASSQENADGGYTF
v_gene: TRBV4-2

CDR3aa: CSARDLGYTEAFF
v_gene: TRBV20-1

CDR3aa: CSALLGTSGGQGETQYF
v_gene: TRBV20-1

CDR3aa: CASSLQDLQQEAIYF
v_gene: TRBV7-2

CDR3aa: CASSLVRGTEAFF
v_gene: TRBV12-3/TRBV12-4

CDR3aa: CASRRGAANTEAFF
v_gene: TRBV5-4

CDR3aa: CSVEGRGPLFTDTQYF
v_gene: TRBV29-1

CDR3aa: CAHPGGQGATYNSPLHF
v_gene: TRBV15

CDR3aa: CASSSGLAGGPWTDTQYF
v_gene: TRBV7-9

CDR3aa: CSAREGILTEAFF
v_gene: TRBV20-1

CDR3aa: CASSLEGRPNTEAFF
v_gene: TRBV7-3

CDR3aa: CASSEERVGIGEQYF
v_gene: TRBV2

CDR3aa: CASTRRLNSPLHF
v_gene: TRBV2

CDR3aa: CSARRTGDTGELFF
v_gene: TRBV20-1

CDR3aa: CASSGDRGTGGLDNSPLHF
v_gene: TRBV10-2

CDR3aa: CASSYSVGVNTEAFF
v_gene: TRBV6-2/TRBV6-3

CDR3aa: CASSQDLGHRNYGYTF
v_gene: TRBV4-2

CDR3aa: CSVRTGMGGYTF
v_gene: TRBV29-1

CDR3aa: CASMTGTGNEKLFF
v_gene: TRBV2

CDR3aa: CSVPSGWKNIQYF
v_gene: TRBV29-1